The entry that follows covers one TCR beta chain sequence. These data belong to a study of regulatory T cells in long-lasting Graves disease. The CDR3 runs to 17 residues. V trimming: 3 bases; J trimming: 2 bases; junction bases outside the gene matches: 6. Germline assignment: CDR1 SEHNR and CDR2 FQNEAQ (reference sequence). Library construction for TCR beta used iRepertoire HTBI primers and Arm-PCR of CDR3 regions. TCRdb fed the multiplex PCR reads into MiXCR, producing one record per CDR3 protein. This sample has roughly 560,000 distinct CDR3 sequences, with 15% to 20% found just once. Regarding time point: newly diagnosed GD, antithyroid drugs for less than 3 months. Extracted PBMC RNA gave rise to the TCR library. The patients were enrolled through endocrinology in Xi'an, China. The sample also formed part of further work on T cells in Graves' hyperthyroidism and ophthalmopathy.

V usage is TRBV7-9 and J usage is TRBJ2-2; 10 nucleotides match TRBD1. The TCR sequence derives from a woman aged 35 to 59 with Graves disease. Sequencing used peripheral blood mononuclear cells (PBMCs), obtained at new diagnosis, from a patient treated with antithyroid drugs. The CDR3, as DNA: TGTGCCAGCAGCTTTCTTGACAGGGGGCTTAACACCGGGGAGCTGTTTTTT. Protein product: CASSFLDRGLNTGELFF.